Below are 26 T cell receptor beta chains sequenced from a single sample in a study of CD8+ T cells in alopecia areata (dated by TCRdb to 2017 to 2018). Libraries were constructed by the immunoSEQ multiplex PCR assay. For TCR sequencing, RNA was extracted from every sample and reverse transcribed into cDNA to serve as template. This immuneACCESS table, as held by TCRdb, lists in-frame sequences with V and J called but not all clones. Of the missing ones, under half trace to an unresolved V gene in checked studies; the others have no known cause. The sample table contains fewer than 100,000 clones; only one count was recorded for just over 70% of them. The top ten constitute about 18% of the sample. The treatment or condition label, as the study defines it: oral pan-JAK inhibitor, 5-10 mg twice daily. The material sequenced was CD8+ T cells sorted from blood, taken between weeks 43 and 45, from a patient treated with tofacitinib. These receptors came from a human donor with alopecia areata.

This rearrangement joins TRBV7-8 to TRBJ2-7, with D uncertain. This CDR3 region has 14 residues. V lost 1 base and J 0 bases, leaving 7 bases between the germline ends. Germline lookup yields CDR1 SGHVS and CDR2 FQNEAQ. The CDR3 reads CASSLVGSSYEQYF. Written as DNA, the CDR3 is TGTGCCAGCAGCTTAGTGGGGTCCTCCTACGAGCAGTACTTC.

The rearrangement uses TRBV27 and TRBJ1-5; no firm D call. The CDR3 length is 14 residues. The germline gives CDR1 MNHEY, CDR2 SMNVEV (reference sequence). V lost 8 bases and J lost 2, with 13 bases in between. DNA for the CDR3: TGTGCCAGCCGCCCCAGCGGGGGCAATCAGCCCCAGCATTTT. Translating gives CASRPSGGNQPQHF.

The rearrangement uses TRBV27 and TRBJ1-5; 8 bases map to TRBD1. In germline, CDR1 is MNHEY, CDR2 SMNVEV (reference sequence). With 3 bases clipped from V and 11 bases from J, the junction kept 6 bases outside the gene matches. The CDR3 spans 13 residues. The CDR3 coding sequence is TGTGCCAGCAGTTTCGACAGGGGTAAGGCCCAGCATTTT. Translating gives CASSFDRGKAQHF.

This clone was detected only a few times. The CDR3: CASSYSAGGGTDTQYF. The CDR3 nucleotides are TGTGCCAGCAGTTACTCTGCAGGGGGCGGCACAGATACGCAGTATTTT. The V gene is TRBV6-6, the J gene TRBJ2-3, with 8 bases that match TRBD1. Trimming took 0 bases from V and 1 from J; bases not matched to a gene: 3. Germline V gene sequence: CDR1 MNHNY, CDR2 SVGAGI (reference sequence). This CDR3 has 16 amino acids.

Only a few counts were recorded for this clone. In DNA, the CDR3 is TGTGCCAGCAGCTTATACGGGGCGAACACCGGGGAGCTGTTTTTT. Amino acid sequence: CASSLYGANTGELFF. V gene TRBV7-2 combines with J gene TRBJ2-2; D perhaps matches TRBD2 (5 bases). V was trimmed by 2 bases and J by 0 bases, leaving 7 bases between them. Germline loops: CDR1 SGHTA, CDR2 FQGNSA. The CDR3 loop spans 15 amino acids. The full variable domain, rest sourced from reference TRBV7-2 and TRBJ2-2, is GAGVSQSPSNKVTEKGKDVELRCDPISGHTALYWYRQSLGQGLEFLIYFQGNSAPDKSGLPSDRFSAERTGGSVSTLTIQRTQQEDSAVYLCASSLYGANTGELFFGEGSRLTVL.

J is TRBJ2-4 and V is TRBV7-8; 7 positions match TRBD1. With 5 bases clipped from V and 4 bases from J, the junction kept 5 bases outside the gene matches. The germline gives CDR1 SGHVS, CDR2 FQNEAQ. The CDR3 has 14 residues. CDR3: CASSRQTGKNIQYF. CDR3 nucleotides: TGTGCCAGCAGCCGACAGACAGGGAAAAACATTCAGTACTTC.

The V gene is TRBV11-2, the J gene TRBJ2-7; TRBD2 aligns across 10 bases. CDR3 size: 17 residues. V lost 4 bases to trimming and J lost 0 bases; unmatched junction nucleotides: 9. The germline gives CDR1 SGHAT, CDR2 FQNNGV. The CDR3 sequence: CASSSPVAGGPSYEQYF. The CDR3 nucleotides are TGTGCCAGCAGCTCTCCTGTAGCGGGGGGTCCCTCCTACGAGCAGTACTTC. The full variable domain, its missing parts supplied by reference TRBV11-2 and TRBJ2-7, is EAGVAQSPRYKIIEKRQSVAFWCNPISGHATLYWYQQILGQGPKLLIQFQNNGVVDDSQLPKDRFSAERLKGVDSTLKIQPAKLEDSAVYLCASSSPVAGGPSYEQYFGPGTRLTVT.

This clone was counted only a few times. The CDR3 loop reads CASSRTGQETQYF. The DNA of the CDR3 is TGTGCCAGCAGCAGGACAGGGCAAGAGACCCAGTACTTC. The gene calls are TRBV7-6 and TRBJ2-5; 8 positions match TRBD1. The junction had 1 base not matched to a gene; V was cut back by 5 bases and J by 2 bases. Germline CDR1 and CDR2: SGHVS and FNYEAQ. CDR3 length: 13 residues. The variable domain in full, completed from reference TRBV7-6 and TRBJ2-5, reads GAGVSQSPRYKVTKRGQDVALRCDPISGHVSLYWYRQALGQGPEFLTYFNYEAQQDKSGLPNDRFSAERPEGSISTLTIQRTEQRDSAMYRCASSRTGQETQYFGPGTRLLVL.

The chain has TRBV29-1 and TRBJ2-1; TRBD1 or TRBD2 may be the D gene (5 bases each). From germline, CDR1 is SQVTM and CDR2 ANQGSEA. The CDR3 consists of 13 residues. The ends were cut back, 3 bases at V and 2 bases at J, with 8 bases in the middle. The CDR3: CSVDWDAYNEQFF. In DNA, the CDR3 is TGCAGCGTTGACTGGGACGCCTACAATGAGCAGTTCTTC.

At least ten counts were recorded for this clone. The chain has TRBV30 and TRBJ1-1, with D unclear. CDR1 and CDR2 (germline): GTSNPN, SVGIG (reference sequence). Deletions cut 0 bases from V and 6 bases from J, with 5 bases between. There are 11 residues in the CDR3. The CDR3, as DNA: TGTGCCTGGAGTGTATTAGCTGAAGCTTTCTTT. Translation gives CAWSVLAEAFF.

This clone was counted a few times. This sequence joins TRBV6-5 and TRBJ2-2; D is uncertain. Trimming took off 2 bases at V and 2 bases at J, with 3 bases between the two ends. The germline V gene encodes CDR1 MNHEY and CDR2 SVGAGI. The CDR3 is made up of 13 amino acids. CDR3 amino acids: CASSYHNTGELFF. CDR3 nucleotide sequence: TGTGCCAGCAGTTACCATAACACCGGGGAGCTGTTTTTT.

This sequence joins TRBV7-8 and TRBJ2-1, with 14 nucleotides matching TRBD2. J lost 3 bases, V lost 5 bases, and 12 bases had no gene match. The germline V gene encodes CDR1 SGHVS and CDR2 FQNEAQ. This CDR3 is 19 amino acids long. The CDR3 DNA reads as TGTGCCAGCAGCCTGGGACTAGCGGGGGAGTCGTATTTCTACAATGAGCAGTTCTTC. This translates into CASSLGLAGESYFYNEQFF.

CDR3 sequence reads: CASSGRVGDTQYF. The DNA for the CDR3 is TGTGCCAGCAGTGGGAGGGTGGGAGATACGCAGTATTTT. V and J are TRBV2 and TRBJ2-3; a weak D match, TRBD2 (6 bases). The CDR3 spans 13 residues. Germline values: CDR1 SNHLY, CDR2 FYNNEI. Deletions cut 4 bases from V and 5 bases from J, with 10 bases between.

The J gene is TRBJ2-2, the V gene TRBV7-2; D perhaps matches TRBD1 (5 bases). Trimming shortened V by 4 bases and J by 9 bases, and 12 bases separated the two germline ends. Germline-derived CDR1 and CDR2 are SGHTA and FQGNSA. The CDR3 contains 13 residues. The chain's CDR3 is CASSWGFARELFF. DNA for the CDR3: TGTGCCAGCAGCTGGGGCTTCGCCCGGGAGCTGTTTTTT.

CDR3 bases: TGTGCCAGCAGGGGACAGGGGGTAGATACGCAGTATTTT. Residues: CASRGQGVDTQYF. The V and J genes are TRBV7-9 and TRBJ2-3, with 11 bases lining up with TRBD1. Looked up from germline, CDR1 is SEHNR and CDR2 is FQNEAQ (reference sequence). The trim removed 6 bases at V and 5 bases at J, leaving 1 base unmatched. The CDR3 runs to 13 residues.

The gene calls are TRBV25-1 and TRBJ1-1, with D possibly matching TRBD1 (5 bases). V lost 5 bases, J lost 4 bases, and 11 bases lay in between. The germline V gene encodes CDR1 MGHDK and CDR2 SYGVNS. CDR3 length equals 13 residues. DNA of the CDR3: TGTGCCAGCAGTCTGGGGACGGGCACTGAAGCTTTCTTT. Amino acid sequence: CASSLGTGTEAFF.

The DNA of the CDR3 is TGTGCCAGCAGCTTAGGGGCAGGATCCTCTGGGGCCAACGTCCTGACTTTC. Translation: CASSLGAGSSGANVLTF. This chain joins TRBV7-2 and TRBJ2-6; D call uncertain. Trimming shortened V by 1 base and J by 0 bases, and 10 bases separated the two germline ends. Germline-derived CDR1 and CDR2 are SGHTA and FQGNSA. The CDR3 runs 17 residues.

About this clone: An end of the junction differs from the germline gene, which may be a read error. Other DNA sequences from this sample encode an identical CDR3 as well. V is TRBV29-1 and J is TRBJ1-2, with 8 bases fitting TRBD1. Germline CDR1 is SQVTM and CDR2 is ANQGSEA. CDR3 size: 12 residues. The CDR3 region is CSVIQGAYGYTF. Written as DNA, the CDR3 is TGTAGCGTTATTCAGGGGGCATATGGCTACACCTTC.

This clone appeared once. The CDR3 loop reads CASSLSGSNTEAFF. In nucleotides, the CDR3 is TGTGCCAGCAGTTTATCTGGGTCGAACACTGAAGCTTTCTTT. The V gene is TRBV27, the J gene TRBJ1-1; D gene unclear. Trimming removed 0 bases from V and 1 base from J, with 6 bases in between. Germline-derived CDR1 and CDR2 are MNHEY and SMNVEV (reference sequence). CDR3 length equals 14 residues.

CDR3 coding DNA: TGTGCCAGCAGTTACGGGGCTAGCGGGGGGCCGAAAAAGCAGTTCTTC. This sequence encodes CASSYGASGGPKKQFF. The chain joins TRBV6-5 to TRBJ2-1; TRBD2 matches at 11 bases. This CDR3 contains 16 residues. V trimming: 2 bases; J trimming: 11 bases; junction bases outside the gene matches: 11. Per the germline V gene, CDR1 is MNHEY and CDR2 is SVGAGI.

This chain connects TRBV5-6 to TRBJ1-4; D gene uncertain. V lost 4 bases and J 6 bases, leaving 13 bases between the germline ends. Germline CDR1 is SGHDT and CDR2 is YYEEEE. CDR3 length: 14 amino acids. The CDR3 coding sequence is TGTGCCAGCAGCGTGGACGAACCGGATGAAAAACTGTTTTTT. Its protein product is CASSVDEPDEKLFF.

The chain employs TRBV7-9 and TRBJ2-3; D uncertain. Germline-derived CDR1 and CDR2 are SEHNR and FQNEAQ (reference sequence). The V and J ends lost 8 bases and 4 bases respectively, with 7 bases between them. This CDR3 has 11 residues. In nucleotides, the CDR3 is TGTGCCAGCGCCCTCCCAGATACGCAGTATTTT. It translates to CASALPDTQYF.

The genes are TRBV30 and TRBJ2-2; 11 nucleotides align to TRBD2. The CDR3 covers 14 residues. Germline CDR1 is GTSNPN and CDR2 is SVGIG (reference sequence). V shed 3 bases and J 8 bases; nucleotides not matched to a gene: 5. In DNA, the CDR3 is TGTGCCTGGAGGGCTAGCGGGGGGTCTGGGGAGCTGTTTTTT. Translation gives CAWRASGGSGELFF.

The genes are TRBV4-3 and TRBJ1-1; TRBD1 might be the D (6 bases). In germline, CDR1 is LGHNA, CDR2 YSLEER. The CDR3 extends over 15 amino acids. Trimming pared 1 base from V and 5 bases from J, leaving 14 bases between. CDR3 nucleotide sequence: TGCGCCAGCAGCCAAGGCGGGGGGCGTTTTACTGAAGCTTTCTTT. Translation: CASSQGGGRFTEAFF.

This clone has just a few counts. The CDR3 region is CASSLRSVIYEQYF. The CDR3 DNA reads TGTGCCAGCAGCTTGAGGTCAGTAATCTACGAGCAGTACTTC. V gene TRBV5-6 combines with J gene TRBJ2-7; no firm D call. The V gene lost 1 base and the J gene lost 3 bases, with 11 bases spanning the gap. The germline V gene encodes CDR1 SGHDT and CDR2 YYEEEE. The CDR3 is 14 residues long.

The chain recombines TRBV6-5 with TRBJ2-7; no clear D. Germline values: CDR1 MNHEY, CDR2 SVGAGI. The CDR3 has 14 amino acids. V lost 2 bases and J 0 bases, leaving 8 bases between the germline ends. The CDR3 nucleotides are TGTGCCAGCAGTTACGCAGAGTCCTCCTACGAGCAGTACTTC. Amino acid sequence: CASSYAESSYEQYF.